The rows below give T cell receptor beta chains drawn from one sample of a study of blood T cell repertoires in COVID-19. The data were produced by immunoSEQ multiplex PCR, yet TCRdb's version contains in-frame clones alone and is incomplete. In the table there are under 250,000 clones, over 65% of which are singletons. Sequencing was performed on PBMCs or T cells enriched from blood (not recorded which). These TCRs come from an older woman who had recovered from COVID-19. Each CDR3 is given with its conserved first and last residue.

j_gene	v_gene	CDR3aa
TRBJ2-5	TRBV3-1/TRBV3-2	CASSLRVTASETQYF
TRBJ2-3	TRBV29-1	CSVVEGPTGTDTQYF
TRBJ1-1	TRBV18	CASSPRQGLEAFF
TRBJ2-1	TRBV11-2	CASSLDNPSGGNYNEQFF
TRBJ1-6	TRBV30	CAWSVNAGNSPLHF
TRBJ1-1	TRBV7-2	CASSLYRGTEAFF
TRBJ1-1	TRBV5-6	CASSPLLGGTEAFF
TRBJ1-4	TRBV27	CASKPSGAGTNEKLFF
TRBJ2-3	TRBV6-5	CAISPPPADTQYF
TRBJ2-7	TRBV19	CASRSDTQSSYEQYF
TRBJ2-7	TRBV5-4	CASTSLQGQYEQYF
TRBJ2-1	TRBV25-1	CASSDRGAINEQFF
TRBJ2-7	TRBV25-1	CASSDDRHYEQYF
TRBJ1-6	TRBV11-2	CASQTRQGSSYNSPLHF
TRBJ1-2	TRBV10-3	CAISEVAGYGYGYTF
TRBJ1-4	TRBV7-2	CASSLVGTGNEKLFF
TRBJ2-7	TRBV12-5	CASGLRLAGGPVYEQYF
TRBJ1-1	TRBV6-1	CASSGQGDTEAFF
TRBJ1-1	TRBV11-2	CASSPGGVMNTEAFF
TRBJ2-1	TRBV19	CASSTSPWRLAGTEDNEQFF
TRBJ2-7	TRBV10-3	CAILGWRGGSYEQYF
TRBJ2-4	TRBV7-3	CASSLEGGAQNIQYF
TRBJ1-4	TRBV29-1	CSVSKEGSGEKLFF
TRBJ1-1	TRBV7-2	CASSLHPPGLVAEAFF
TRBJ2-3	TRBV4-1	CASSRPPLTSGSTDTQYF